This record concerns one T cell receptor beta chain sequence. The antigen is undetermined. The sample belongs to a study of T cell responses to AZD1222 COVID-19 vaccine. For the study at large: Recipients boosted at about 4 weeks or about 12 weeks are pooled. Study findings and constraints: Mostly white British, mostly female donors; authors suggested clonal diversity may be underestimated.

Germline assignment: CDR1 DFQATT and CDR2 SNEGSKA (reference sequence). Trimming pared 6 bases from V and 2 bases from J, leaving 7 bases between. The CDR3 runs to 11 residues. Data came from immunoSEQ multiplex PCR; TCRdb stores just in-frame clones and leaves some out. The table shows some 120,000 clones, with roughly 86% occurring only once. The genes are TRBV20-1 and TRBJ1-1; no reliable D call. Here the sequenced sample was peripheral blood, taken on day 0 of AZD1222 vaccination. This receptor was obtained from an adult in good health. In DNA, the CDR3 is TGCAGTGCGGGCATTAACACTGAAGCTTTCTTT. As protein: CSAGINTEAFF.